This T cell receptor beta chain originates from a study of PD-1 blockade in classical Hodgkin lymphoma. Study-level points and caveats: For complete responders, baseline diversity was comparable to that of newly diagnosed patients.

After autologous stem cell transplantation all patients relapsed, and prior brentuximab vedotin exposure differed between cohorts. Notes on this clone: Its antigen is not known.

Generated by immunoSEQ multiplex PCR, the TCRdb table keeps only in-frame clones and is missing some. This sample carries 120,000 to 150,000 clones, 78% of them seen once, and the ten largest clones take about 9%. The CDR3 has 15 residues. Germline assignment: CDR1 SEHNR and CDR2 FQNEAQ (reference sequence). Trimming took 5 bases from V and 3 from J, leaving 13 bases between them. This TCR derives from a human donor with classical Hodgkin lymphoma. The sample was peripheral blood mononuclear cells (PBMCs), taken before the second cycle of nivolumab. The rearrangement joins TRBV7-9 to TRBJ1-4; D unclear. The CDR3 region has the DNA TGTGCCAGCAGCCCCATCGGAAGGGCTAATGAAAAACTGTTTTTT. This translates into CASSPIGRANEKLFF.